These T cell receptor beta chains were read from a single sample in a study of graft-versus-host responses after intestinal transplantation. Generated by immunoSEQ multiplex PCR, the TCRdb table keeps only in-frame clones and is missing some. The table has tens of thousands of clones, around 94% seen once; the top ten hold approximately 0.71%. The sample consisted of PBMCs, taken 16 days after intestinal transplant. The source of these receptors is a human patient who received an intestinal transplant, so some T cells may come from the graft donor. The CDR3 runs from the conserved cysteine through the conserved F or W. A D gene is named only where the DNA matches it firmly. A clone size is listed for some rows: how often the clone was seen (once, few, many), or a class if it is expanded.

CDR3: CASSFGLKIYEQYF
DNA: TGTGCCAGCAGTTTTGGGCTAAAGATCTACGAGCAGTACTTC
J: TRBJ2-7
size: NA
D: NA
V: TRBV28

CDR3: CASSEFGSAGNEQFF
DNA: TGTGCCAGCAGTGAATTCGGTTCGGCAGGGAATGAGCAGTTCTTC
J: TRBJ2-1
size: NA
D: NA
V: TRBV25-1

CDR3: CASSVRREGINEQFF
DNA: TGTGCCAGCAGCGTAAGGCGGGAGGGAATCAATGAGCAGTTCTTC
J: TRBJ2-1
size: NA
D: TRBD2
V: TRBV9

CDR3: CASSFGQGANVYGYTF
DNA: TGTGCCAGTAGTTTCGGACAGGGGGCAAATGTCTATGGCTACACCTTC
J: TRBJ1-2
size: once
D: TRBD1
V: TRBV19

CDR3: CASSPVAGGPGETQYF
DNA: TGTGCCAGCAGCCCAGTAGCGGGAGGGCCGGGAGAGACCCAGTACTTC
J: TRBJ2-5
size: NA
D: TRBD2
V: TRBV9

CDR3: CASSDFDRGLLHTEAFF
DNA: TGCGCCAGCAGTGATTTTGACAGGGGACTTTTACACACTGAAGCTTTCTTT
J: TRBJ1-1
size: NA
D: TRBD1
V: TRBV10-2

CDR3: CASSVAGQYQETQYF
DNA: TGTGCCAGCAGCGTAGCTGGACAGTACCAAGAGACCCAGTACTTC
J: TRBJ2-5
size: few
D: NA
V: TRBV9

CDR3: CASSPERETQYF
DNA: TGTGCCAGCAGCCCCGAACGGGAGACCCAGTACTTC
J: TRBJ2-5
size: NA
D: NA
V: TRBV6-1

CDR3: CATGTGPYQETQYF
DNA: TGTGCCACCGGGACAGGGCCTTACCAAGAGACCCAGTACTTC
J: TRBJ2-5
size: NA
D: TRBD1
V: TRBV6-5

CDR3: CASSLRRPPGRGSEQYF
DNA: TGTGCCAGCAGCCTAAGACGACCCCCCGGGCGGGGGAGCGAGCAGTACTTC
J: TRBJ2-7
size: NA
D: TRBD2
V: TRBV7-6

CDR3: CASSRWRVQETQYF
DNA: TGTGCCAGCAGCAGATGGAGGGTACAAGAGACCCAGTACTTC
J: TRBJ2-5
size: once
D: NA
V: TRBV21-1

CDR3: CAWSVPTPGTNQPQHF
DNA: TGTGCCTGGAGTGTACCCACCCCAGGGACCAATCAGCCCCAGCATTTT
J: TRBJ1-5
size: NA
D: NA
V: TRBV30

CDR3: CASSFSGQGGYTGELFF
DNA: TGTGCCAGCAGTTTTTCCGGACAGGGGGGTTACACCGGGGAGCTGTTTTTT
J: TRBJ2-2
size: NA
D: TRBD1
V: TRBV27